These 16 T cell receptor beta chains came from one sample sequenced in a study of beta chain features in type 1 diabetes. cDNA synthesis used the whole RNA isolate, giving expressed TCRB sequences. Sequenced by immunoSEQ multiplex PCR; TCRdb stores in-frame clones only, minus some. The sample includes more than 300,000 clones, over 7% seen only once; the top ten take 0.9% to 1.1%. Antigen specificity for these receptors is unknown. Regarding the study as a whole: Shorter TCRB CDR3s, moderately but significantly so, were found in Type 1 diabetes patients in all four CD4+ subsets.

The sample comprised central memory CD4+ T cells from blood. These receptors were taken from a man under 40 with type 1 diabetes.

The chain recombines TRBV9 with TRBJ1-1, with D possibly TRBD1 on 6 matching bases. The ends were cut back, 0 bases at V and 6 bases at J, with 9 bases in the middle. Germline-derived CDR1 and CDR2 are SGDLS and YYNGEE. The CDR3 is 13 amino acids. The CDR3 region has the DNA TGTGCCAGCAGCGTAGTGGGGGCCGCTGAAGCTTTCTTT. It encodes CASSVVGAAEAFF.

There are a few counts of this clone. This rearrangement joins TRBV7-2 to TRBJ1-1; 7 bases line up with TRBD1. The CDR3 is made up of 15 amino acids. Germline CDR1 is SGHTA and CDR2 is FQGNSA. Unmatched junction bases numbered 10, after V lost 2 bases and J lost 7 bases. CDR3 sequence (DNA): TGTGCCAGCAGCTTAAATCGGAAGGGGGCTGGTGAAGCTTTCTTT. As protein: CASSLNRKGAGEAFF.

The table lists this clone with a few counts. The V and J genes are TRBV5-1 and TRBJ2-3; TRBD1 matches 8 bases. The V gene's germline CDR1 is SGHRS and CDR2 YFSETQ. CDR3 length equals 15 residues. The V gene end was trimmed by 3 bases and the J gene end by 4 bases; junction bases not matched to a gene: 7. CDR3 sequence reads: CASSSQQGGSDTQYF. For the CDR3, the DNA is TGCGCCAGCAGCTCCCAACAGGGGGGATCAGATACGCAGTATTTT.

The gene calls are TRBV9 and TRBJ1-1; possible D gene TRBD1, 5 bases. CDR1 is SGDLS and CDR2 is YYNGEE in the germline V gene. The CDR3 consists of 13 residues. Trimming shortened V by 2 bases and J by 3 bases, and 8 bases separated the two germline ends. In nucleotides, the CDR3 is TGTGCCAGCAGCGTCAGGGTCGACACTGAAGCTTTCTTT. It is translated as CASSVRVDTEAFF.

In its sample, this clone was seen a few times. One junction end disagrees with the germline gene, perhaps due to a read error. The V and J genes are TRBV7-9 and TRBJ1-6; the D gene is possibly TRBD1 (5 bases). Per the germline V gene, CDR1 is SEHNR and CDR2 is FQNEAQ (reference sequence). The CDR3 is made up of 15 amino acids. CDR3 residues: CASSQENRGKSPLHF. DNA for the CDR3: TGCGCCAGCAGCCAAGAAAATCGGGGGAAATCACCCCTCCACTTT.

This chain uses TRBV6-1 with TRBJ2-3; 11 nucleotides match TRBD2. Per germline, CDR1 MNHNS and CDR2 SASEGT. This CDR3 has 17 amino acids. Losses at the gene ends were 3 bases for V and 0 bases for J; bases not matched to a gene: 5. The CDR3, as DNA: TGTGCCAGCAGTGAGGGACTAGCGGAGACAAGCACAGATACGCAGTATTTT. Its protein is CASSEGLAETSTDTQYF.

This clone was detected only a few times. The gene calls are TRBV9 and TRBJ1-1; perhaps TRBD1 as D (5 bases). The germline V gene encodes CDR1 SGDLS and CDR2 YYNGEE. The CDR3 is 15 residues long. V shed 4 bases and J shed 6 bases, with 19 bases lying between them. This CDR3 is CASSPRSGTGSEAFF. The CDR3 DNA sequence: TGTGCCAGCAGCCCGCGATCCGGGACGGGCTCTGAAGCTTTCTTT.

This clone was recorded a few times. In nucleotides, the CDR3 is TGTGCCAGCAGTGACCCGGGGGGCGGCTTGGAGACCCAGTACTTC. Its translation is CASSDPGGGLETQYF. The chain couples TRBV25-1 to TRBJ2-5, with D perhaps TRBD2 (7 bases). This CDR3 spans 15 amino acids. Trimming removed 3 bases from V and 5 bases from J, with 16 bases in between. Germline V gives CDR1 MGHDK, CDR2 SYGVNS.

CDR3 in DNA: TGTGCCAGCTCACACCTGGCTGACATGAACACTGAAGCTTTCTTT. Protein product: CASSHLADMNTEAFF. J is TRBJ1-1 and V is TRBV18; D is ambiguous. CDR1 is KGHSH and CDR2 is LQKENI in the germline V gene. This CDR3 is built from 15 residues. Deletions cut 4 bases from V and 0 bases from J, with 12 bases between.

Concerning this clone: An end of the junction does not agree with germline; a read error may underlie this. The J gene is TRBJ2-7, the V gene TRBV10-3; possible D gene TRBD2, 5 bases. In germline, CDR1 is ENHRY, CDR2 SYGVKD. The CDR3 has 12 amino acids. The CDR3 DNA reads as TGTGCCAGCAGTCGGACTGTATCCGAGCAGTACTTC. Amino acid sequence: CASSRTVSEQYF.

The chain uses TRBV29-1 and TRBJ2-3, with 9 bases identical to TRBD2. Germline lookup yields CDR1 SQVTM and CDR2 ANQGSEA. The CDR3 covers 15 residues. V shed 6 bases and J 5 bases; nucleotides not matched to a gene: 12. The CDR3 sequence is CSVPGGGGAVDTQYF. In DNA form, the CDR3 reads TGCAGCGTCCCCGGGGGCGGGGGGGCAGTAGATACGCAGTATTTT.

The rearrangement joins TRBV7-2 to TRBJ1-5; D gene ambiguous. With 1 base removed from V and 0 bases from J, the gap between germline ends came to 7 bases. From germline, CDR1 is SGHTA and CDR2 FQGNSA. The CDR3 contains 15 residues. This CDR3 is CASSLEGYSNQPQHF. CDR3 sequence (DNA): TGTGCCAGCAGCTTAGAAGGGTATAGCAATCAGCCCCAGCATTTT.

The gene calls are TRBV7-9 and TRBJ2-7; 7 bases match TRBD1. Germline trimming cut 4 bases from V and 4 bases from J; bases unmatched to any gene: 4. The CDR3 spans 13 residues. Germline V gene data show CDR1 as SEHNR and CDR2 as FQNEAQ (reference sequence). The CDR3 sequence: CASSSLTGYEQYF. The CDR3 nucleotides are TGTGCCAGCAGCTCATTGACAGGGTACGAGCAGTACTTC.

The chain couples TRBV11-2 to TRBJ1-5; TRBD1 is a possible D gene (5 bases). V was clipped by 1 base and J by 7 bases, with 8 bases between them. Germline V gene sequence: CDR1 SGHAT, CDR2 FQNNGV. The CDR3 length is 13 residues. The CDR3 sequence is CASSLVEGQPQHF. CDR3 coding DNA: TGTGCCAGCAGCTTAGTCGAGGGGCAGCCCCAGCATTTT.

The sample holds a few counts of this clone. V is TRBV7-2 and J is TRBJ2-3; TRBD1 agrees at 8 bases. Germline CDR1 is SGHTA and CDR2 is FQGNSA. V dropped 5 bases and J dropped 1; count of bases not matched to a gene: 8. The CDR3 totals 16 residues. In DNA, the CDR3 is TGTGCCAGCAGCCTGCTATCGACAGGGGGCACAGATACGCAGTATTTT. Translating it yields CASSLLSTGGTDTQYF.

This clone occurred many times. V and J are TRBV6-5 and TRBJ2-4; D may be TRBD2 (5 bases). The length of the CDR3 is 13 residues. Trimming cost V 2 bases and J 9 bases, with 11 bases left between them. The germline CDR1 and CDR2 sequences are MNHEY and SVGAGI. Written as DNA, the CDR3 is TGTGCCAGCAGTTACACTAGTCAGTCCATTCAGTACTTC. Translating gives CASSYTSQSIQYF.